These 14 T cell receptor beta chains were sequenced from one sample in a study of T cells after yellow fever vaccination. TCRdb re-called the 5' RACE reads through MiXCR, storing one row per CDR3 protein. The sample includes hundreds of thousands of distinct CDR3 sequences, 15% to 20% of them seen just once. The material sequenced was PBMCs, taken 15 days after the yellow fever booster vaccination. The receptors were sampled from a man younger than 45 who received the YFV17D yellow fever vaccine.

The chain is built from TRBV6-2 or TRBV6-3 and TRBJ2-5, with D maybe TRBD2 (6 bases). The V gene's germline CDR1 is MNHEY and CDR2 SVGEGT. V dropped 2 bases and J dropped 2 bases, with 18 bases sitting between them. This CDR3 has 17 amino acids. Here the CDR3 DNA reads TGTGCCAGCAGTTACAAGGATGGCGGGATCACACAAGAGACCCAGTACTTC. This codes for CASSYKDGGITQETQYF.

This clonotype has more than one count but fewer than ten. In DNA form, the CDR3 reads TGTGCCAGCAACCCCGGCTCAGGGACGGTGAACACTGAAGCTTTCTTT. As protein: CASNPGSGTVNTEAFF. The chain combines TRBV12-3 or TRBV12-4 with TRBJ1-1, with D possibly matching TRBD1 (5 bases). V lost 7 bases and J lost 0, with 18 bases in between. The CDR3 is 16 amino acids.

CDR3 residues: CASSLGWGSGTDTQYF. Here the CDR3 DNA reads TGTGCCAGCAGCTTAGGTTGGGGGAGCGGCACAGATACGCAGTATTTT. V usage is TRBV7-2 and J usage is TRBJ2-3; D could derive from TRBD1 or TRBD2 (5 bases each). The germline V gene encodes CDR1 SGHTA and CDR2 FQGNSA. The length of the CDR3 is 16 residues. Trimming pared 1 base from V and 1 base from J, leaving 12 bases between.

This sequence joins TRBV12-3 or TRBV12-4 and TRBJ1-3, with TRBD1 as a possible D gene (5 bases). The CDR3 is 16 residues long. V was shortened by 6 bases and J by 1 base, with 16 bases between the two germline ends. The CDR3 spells CASSKNGAGSGNTIYF. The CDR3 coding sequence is TGTGCCAGCAGCAAAAACGGCGCAGGGTCTGGAAACACCATATATTTT.

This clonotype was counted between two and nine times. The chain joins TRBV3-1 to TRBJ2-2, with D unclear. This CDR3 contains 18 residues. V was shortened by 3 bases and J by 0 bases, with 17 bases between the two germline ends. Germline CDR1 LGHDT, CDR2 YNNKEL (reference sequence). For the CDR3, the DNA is TGTGCCAGCAGCCAGAGGATCGTGCAGGCCGCGAACACCGGGGAGCTGTTTTTT. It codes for CASSQRIVQAANTGELFF.

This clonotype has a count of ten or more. CDR3 loop: CASSLGQGHEQFF. The DNA of the CDR3 is TGTGCCAGCAGTTTAGGCCAGGGTCATGAGCAGTTCTTC. The chain is built from TRBV12-3 or TRBV12-4 and TRBJ2-1, with D perhaps TRBD1 (5 bases). V gave up 1 base and J gave up 8 bases, with 9 bases separating them. This CDR3 is 13 amino acids long.

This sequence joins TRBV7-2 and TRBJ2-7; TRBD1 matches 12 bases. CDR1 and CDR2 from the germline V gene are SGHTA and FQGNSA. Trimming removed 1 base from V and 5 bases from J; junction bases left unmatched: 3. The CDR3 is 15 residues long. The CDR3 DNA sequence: TGTGCCAGCAGCTTAGGGGACAGGGGGCCGGACGAGCAGTACTTC. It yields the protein CASSLGDRGPDEQYF.

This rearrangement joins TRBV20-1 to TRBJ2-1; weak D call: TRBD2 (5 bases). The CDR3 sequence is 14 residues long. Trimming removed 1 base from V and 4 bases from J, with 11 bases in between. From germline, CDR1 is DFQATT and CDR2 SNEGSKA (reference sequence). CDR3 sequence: CSARGGSEYNEQFF. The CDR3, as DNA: TGCAGTGCTAGAGGCGGGTCTGAATACAATGAGCAGTTCTTC.

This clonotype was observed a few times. The CDR3 nucleotides read TGCAGTGCTGGAAGGTGGCAGGGGGGGACTGAAGCTTTCTTT. It codes for CSAGRWQGGTEAFF. The chain carries TRBV20-1 and TRBJ1-1; 7 positions agree with TRBD1. This CDR3 comprises 14 residues. Germline V gene lookup returns CDR1 DFQATT and CDR2 SNEGSKA (reference sequence). V gave up 5 bases and J gave up 5 bases; unmatched junction bases: 11.

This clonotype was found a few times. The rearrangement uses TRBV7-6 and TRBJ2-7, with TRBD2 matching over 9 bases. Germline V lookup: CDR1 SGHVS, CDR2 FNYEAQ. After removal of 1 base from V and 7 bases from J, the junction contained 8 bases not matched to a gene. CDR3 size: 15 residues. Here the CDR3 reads CASSLVGGLAKEQYF. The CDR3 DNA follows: TGTGCCAGCAGCTTAGTTGGGGGACTAGCTAAAGAGCAGTACTTC.

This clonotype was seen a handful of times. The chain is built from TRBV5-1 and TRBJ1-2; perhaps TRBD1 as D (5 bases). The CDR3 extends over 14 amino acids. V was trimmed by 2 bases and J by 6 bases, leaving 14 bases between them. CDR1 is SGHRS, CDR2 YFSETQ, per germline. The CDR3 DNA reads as TGCGCCAGCAGCTTTCGGGGCAAATCCGATGGCTACACCTTC. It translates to CASSFRGKSDGYTF. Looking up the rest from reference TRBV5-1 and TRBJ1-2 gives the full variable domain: KAGVTQTPRYLIKTRGQQVTLSCSPISGHRSVSWYQQTPGQGLQFLFEYFSETQRNKGNFPGRFSGRQFSNSRSEMNVSTLELGDSALYLCASSFRGKSDGYTFGSGTRLTVV.

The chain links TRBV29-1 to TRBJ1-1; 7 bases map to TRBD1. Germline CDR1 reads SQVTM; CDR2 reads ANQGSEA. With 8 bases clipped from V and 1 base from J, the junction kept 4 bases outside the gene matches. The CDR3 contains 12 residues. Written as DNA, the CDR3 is TGCAGCTCACGACAGGGGAACACTGAAGCTTTCTTT. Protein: CSSRQGNTEAFF.

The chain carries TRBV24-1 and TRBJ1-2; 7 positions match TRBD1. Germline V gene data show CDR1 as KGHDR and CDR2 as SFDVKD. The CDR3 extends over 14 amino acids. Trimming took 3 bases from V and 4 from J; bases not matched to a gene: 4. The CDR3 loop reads CATSDGTATYGYTF. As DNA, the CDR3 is TGTGCCACCAGTGATGGGACAGCAACCTATGGCTACACCTTC.

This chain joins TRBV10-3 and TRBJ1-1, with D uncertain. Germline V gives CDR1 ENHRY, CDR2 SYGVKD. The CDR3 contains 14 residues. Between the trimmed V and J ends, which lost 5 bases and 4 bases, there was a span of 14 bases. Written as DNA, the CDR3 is TGTGCCATCAGTTTTTCTACAGCCGTCACTGAAGCTTTCTTT. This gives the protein CAISFSTAVTEAFF.